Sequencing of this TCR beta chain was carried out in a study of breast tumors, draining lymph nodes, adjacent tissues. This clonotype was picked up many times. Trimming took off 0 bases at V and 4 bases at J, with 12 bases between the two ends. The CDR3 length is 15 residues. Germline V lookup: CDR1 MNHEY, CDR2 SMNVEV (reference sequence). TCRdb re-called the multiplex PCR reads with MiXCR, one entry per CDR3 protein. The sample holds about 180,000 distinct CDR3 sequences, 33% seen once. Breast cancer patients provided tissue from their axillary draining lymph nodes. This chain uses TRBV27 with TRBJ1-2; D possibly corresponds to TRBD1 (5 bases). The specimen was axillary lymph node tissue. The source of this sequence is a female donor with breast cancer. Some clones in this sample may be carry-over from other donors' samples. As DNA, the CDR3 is TGTGCCAGCAGTTTATCGGAGGGGTTTACCTATGGCTACACCTTC. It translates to CASSLSEGFTYGYTF.